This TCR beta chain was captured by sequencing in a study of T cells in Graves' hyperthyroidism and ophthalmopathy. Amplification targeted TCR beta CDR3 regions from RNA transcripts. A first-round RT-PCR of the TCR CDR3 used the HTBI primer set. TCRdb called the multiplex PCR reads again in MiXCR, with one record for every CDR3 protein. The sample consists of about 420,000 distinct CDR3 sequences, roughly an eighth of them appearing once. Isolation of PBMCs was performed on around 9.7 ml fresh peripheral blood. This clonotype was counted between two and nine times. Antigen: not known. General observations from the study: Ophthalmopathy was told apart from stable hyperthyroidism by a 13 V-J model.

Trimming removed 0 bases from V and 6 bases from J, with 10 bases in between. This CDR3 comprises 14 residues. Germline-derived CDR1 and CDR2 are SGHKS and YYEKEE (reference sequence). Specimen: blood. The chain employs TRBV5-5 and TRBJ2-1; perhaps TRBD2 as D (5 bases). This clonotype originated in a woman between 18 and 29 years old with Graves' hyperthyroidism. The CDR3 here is CASSLAGTTNEQFF. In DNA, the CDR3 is TGTGCCAGCAGCTTGGCGGGAACAACCAATGAGCAGTTCTTC. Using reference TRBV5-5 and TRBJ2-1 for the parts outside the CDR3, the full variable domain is DAGVTQSPTHLIKTRGQQVTLRCSPISGHKSVSWYQQVLGQGPQFIFQYYEKEERGRGNFPDRFSARQFPNYSSELNVNALLLGDSALYLCASSLAGTTNEQFFGPGTRLTVL.